Below, 6 T cell receptor beta chains from the same sample are listed, as sequenced in a study of post-analysis software for immune sequencing data. Study conclusions and caveats: TRBV segments more frequent in patients than in controls numbered several and included TRBV5-6, TRBV5-1 and TRBV20-1.

No antigens are known for them. Prepared TCR beta cDNA libraries contained unique molecular identifiers. TCRdb recomputed calls from the PCR reads with MiXCR, one row per CDR3 protein. The data show roughly 800,000 distinct CDR3 sequences, with around 50% seen just once and about 4.8% held by the top ten. The sequenced material came from blood. All receptors derive from a girl between 10 and 17 years old with multiple sclerosis.

The gene calls are TRBV29-1 and TRBJ2-4; D perhaps matches TRBD2 (6 bases). V lost 5 bases and J 0 bases, leaving 11 bases between the germline ends. The germline V gene has CDR1 SQVTM and CDR2 ANQGSEA. The CDR3 is 14 residues long. CDR3 DNA sequence: TGCAGCGTTCTGGGGGAGGTAGCCAAAAACATTCAGTACTTC. It codes for CSVLGEVAKNIQYF.

V usage is TRBV20-1 and J usage is TRBJ1-1, with D unclear. V shed 0 bases and J shed 3 bases, with 14 bases lying between them. The CDR3 totals 15 residues. Germline V CDR1 and CDR2: DFQATT, SNEGSKA (reference sequence). The CDR3 DNA is TGCAGTGCTAGAGATCCCGCAGGAGGAGACACTGAAGCTTTCTTT. Translated: CSARDPAGGDTEAFF.

The chain joins TRBV3-1 to TRBJ2-7, with 7 nucleotides matching TRBD2. The CDR3 totals 19 residues. V was clipped by 5 bases and J by 1 base; unmatched bases: 20. Looked up from germline, CDR1 is LGHDT and CDR2 is YNNKEL (reference sequence). CDR3 residues: CASSRHFTGTTITSYEQYF. As DNA, the CDR3 is TGTGCCAGCAGCAGACACTTTACCGGGACTACCATCACTTCCTACGAGCAGTACTTC.

Only a few counts were recorded for this clonotype. V is TRBV5-6 and J is TRBJ1-2; D uncertain. CDR3 size: 18 residues. Per germline, CDR1 SGHDT and CDR2 YYEEEE. V was shortened by 2 bases and J by 3 bases, with 23 bases between the two germline ends. CDR3 amino acids: CASSFNGGIRTWDYGYTF. Here the CDR3 DNA reads TGTGCCAGCAGCTTTAATGGAGGGATAAGGACCTGGGACTATGGCTACACCTTC.

This chain uses TRBV6-6 with TRBJ1-2, with a possible D match to TRBD1 (5 bases). Between the trimmed V and J ends, which lost 3 bases and 3 bases, there was a span of 14 bases. CDR3 length equals 15 residues. From germline, CDR1 is MNHNY and CDR2 SVGAGI (reference sequence). CDR3 sequence reads: CASSYPGQVHYGYTF. CDR3 DNA: TGTGCCAGCAGTTATCCGGGGCAGGTTCACTATGGCTACACCTTC.

The J gene is TRBJ2-1, the V gene TRBV20-1, with D possibly matching TRBD2 (6 bases). Per the germline V gene, CDR1 is DFQATT and CDR2 is SNEGSKA (reference sequence). Trimming left V 0 bases short and J 2 bases short, with 14 bases between. This CDR3 is 16 amino acids long. The CDR3 region has the DNA TGCAGTGCTAGAGATCGGCGGAGGGCCACCTACAATGAGCAGTTCTTC. It specifies CSARDRRRATYNEQFF.